This TCR beta chain was retrieved from a study of cytomegalovirus exposure and HLA in healthy donors. This PCR relied on a set of 60 Vbeta primers and 13 Jbeta primers. As processed by the authors: Later, an analysis found 75 million to 90 million unique TCR beta chains, and around 10 million of these were shared. The method was immunoSEQ multiplex PCR; TCRdb's version includes in-frame clones alone and lacks a portion of them. D and trimming were read from the DNA, whereas the V and J calls and clone size are those reported in that table. Of 90,000 to 120,000 clones in the sample, around 69% were seen once. General study findings and limits: For presence/absence analyses, sequencing depth was assumed to be roughly uniform across donors. Reportedly, fewer N-insertions than the approximately 610-donor mean appeared in an Asian-associated ancestry cluster in a later analysis.

The ends were cut back, 4 bases at V and 0 bases at J, with 10 bases in the middle. CDR3 size: 14 residues. Per the germline V gene, CDR1 is MNHNS and CDR2 is SASEGT. Of note for this clone: Its antigen is still unknown.

The chain uses TRBV6-1 and TRBJ2-7; D might be TRBD1 (5 bases). The sequenced sample was PBMCs. This receptor was taken from a man younger than 35 in good health and CMV-seronegative. The CDR3 loop reads CASSAGLDSYEQYF. The CDR3 coding sequence is TGTGCCAGCAGTGCAGGGCTTGACTCCTACGAGCAGTACTTC.